Listed here are 8 T cell receptor beta chains from one sample, sequenced in a study of shared clonotypes between healthy human individuals (dated by TCRdb to the early 2020s). Library preparation was by the immunoSEQ multiplex PCR assay. The clones in this table, taken by TCRdb from immuneACCESS, are in-frame only. Not every clone is retained; where verified, under half of the shortfall comes from an unresolved V gene, and the cause of the rest is unknown. This sample has about 2 million clones in its table, and about 95% of those were observed once. Together, the top ten hold less than 1.5% of the sample. For the CD8 naive samples, CD45RO-negative cells were positively selected for CCR7, yielding a CD45RA+CCR7+ population from which TemRA cells were excluded. Sequencing input: naive CD8+ T cells sorted from blood. The cell subset or site label of this sample denotes: CD45RA+CCR7+. The receptors shown here come from a man younger than 30 in good health.

To note about this clone: Other nucleotide sequences from this sample produce the same CDR3. The gene calls are TRBV5-4 and TRBJ1-1; D unresolved. Trimming removed 0 bases from V and 2 bases from J, with 11 bases in between. CDR1 and CDR2 from the germline V gene are SGHNT and YYREEE (reference sequence). The CDR3 is 15 residues long. In DNA, the CDR3 is TGTGCCAGCAGCTTGGCCGGCGGTGGAAACACTGAAGCTTTCTTT. Its protein is CASSLAGGGNTEAFF.

The chain links TRBV27 to TRBJ2-1; 12 bases align to TRBD2. CDR1 MNHEY and CDR2 SMNVEV come from the germline V gene (reference sequence). This CDR3 contains 18 residues. After removal of 3 bases from V and 4 bases from J, the junction contained 10 bases not matched to a gene. The CDR3 loop reads CASSFEASGRAAYNEQFF. CDR3 in DNA: TGTGCCAGCAGTTTTGAGGCTAGCGGGAGGGCCGCATACAATGAGCAGTTCTTC.

The rearrangement links TRBV29-1 to TRBJ2-1, with a possible D match to TRBD1 (5 bases). V lost 1 base to trimming and J lost 0 bases, with 16 bases between them. CDR1 SQVTM and CDR2 ANQGSEA come from the germline V gene. The CDR3 contains 17 residues. The CDR3 loop reads CSVEVRSRVGSYNEQFF. CDR3 sequence (DNA): TGCAGCGTTGAAGTGCGGAGCAGGGTGGGCTCCTACAATGAGCAGTTCTTC.

The J gene is TRBJ2-7, the V gene TRBV6-1, with D perhaps matching TRBD1 (5 bases). The germline V and J ends were trimmed by 11 bases and 3 bases, with 14 bases remaining between them. The germline CDR1 and CDR2 sequences are MNHNS and SASEGT. This CDR3 region has 12 residues. The DNA for the CDR3 is TGTGCCGTCCGACAGCGCTACTACGAGCAGTACTTC. Encoded protein: CAVRQRYYEQYF.

The chain uses TRBV27 and TRBJ1-2, with no clear D. Trimming removed 2 bases from V and 3 bases from J, with 7 bases in between. The germline gives CDR1 MNHEY, CDR2 SMNVEV (reference sequence). This CDR3 contains 13 residues. The CDR3 sequence: CASSLGSHYGYTF. The DNA of the CDR3 is TGTGCCAGCAGTTTAGGGAGCCACTATGGCTACACCTTC.

This rearrangement joins TRBV4-3 to TRBJ1-2, with 9 bases fitting TRBD1. Germline V gives CDR1 LGHNA, CDR2 YSLEER. Losses at the gene ends were 2 bases for V and 4 bases for J; bases not matched to a gene: 11. CDR3 length equals 17 residues. The CDR3 DNA reads as TGCGCCAGCAGCCAAACACTCCGGACAGGGGAGGGCTATGGCTACACCTTC. Protein: CASSQTLRTGEGYGYTF.

Of note for this clone: Other nucleotide sequences from this sample produce the same CDR3. The rearrangement links TRBV11-2 to TRBJ2-7; no reliable D call. CDR3 size: 13 residues. The germline V and J ends were trimmed by 1 base and 2 bases, with 6 bases remaining between them. CDR1 and CDR2 (germline): SGHAT, FQNNGV. The CDR3 spells CASSLGLAYEQYF. The CDR3 nucleotides are TGTGCCAGCAGCTTAGGGCTAGCCTACGAGCAGTACTTC.

The chain links TRBV13 to TRBJ2-2; 13 nucleotides agree with TRBD2. Germline assignment: CDR1 PRHDT and CDR2 FYEKMQ (reference sequence). The CDR3 spans 21 residues. V shed 5 bases and J 3 bases; nucleotides not matched to a gene: 18. The CDR3 nucleotides are TGTGCCAGCAGCCTAAACTTCGGACCGGGACTAGCGGGAAGTCACACCGGGGAGCTGTTTTTT. Translating it yields CASSLNFGPGLAGSHTGELFF. The whole variable domain, filled in from reference TRBV13 and TRBJ2-2, reads AAGVIQSPRHLIKEKRETATLKCYPIPRHDTVYWYQQGPGQDPQFLISFYEKMQSDKGSIPDRFSAQQFSDYHSELNMSSLELGDSALYFCASSLNFGPGLAGSHTGELFFGEGSRLTVL.